Shown below are 18 T cell receptor beta chains from a single sample sequenced in a study of blood T cell repertoires in COVID-19. The table came from immunoSEQ multiplex PCR; TCRdb's copy has only in-frame clones and leaves some out. The data contain under 45,000 clones, over 75% of them singletons. Sample: peripheral blood. These receptors all stem from a human donor in a cohort sampled during active COVID-19.

This clone has a single count. In DNA, the CDR3 is TGTGCCAGCTCACGGACAGATGACTTTAACACCGGGGAGCTGTTTTTT. Protein sequence: CASSRTDDFNTGELFF. The chain employs TRBV18 and TRBJ2-2, with a weak D call TRBD1 (6 bases). Trimming cost V 4 bases and J 2 bases, with 14 bases left between them. The CDR3 spans 16 residues. Germline V CDR1 and CDR2: KGHSH, LQKENI.

The chain uses TRBV28 and TRBJ1-1, with TRBD1 as a possible D gene (5 bases). The germline V gene encodes CDR1 MDHEN and CDR2 SYDVKM. The CDR3 covers 14 residues. The V end was cut by 10 bases, the J end by 5 bases, with 20 bases between. The CDR3 DNA reads TGTGCCACGGCGCCGGGGGGGGTCAGGACTGAAGCTTTCTTT. Translation gives CATAPGGVRTEAFF.

This clone was seen only once. The chain carries TRBV18 and TRBJ2-1; TRBD1 might be the D (5 bases). The CDR3 runs to 14 residues. Trimming pared 6 bases from V and 2 bases from J, leaving 11 bases between. Germline V CDR1 and CDR2: KGHSH, LQKENI. The CDR3 here is CASSQKTAYNEQFF. CDR3 bases: TGTGCCAGCTCTCAAAAGACAGCCTACAATGAGCAGTTCTTC.

The chain links TRBV24-1 to TRBJ2-5; maybe TRBD1 (5 bases). V dropped 5 bases and J dropped 5 bases, with 8 bases sitting between them. The CDR3 contains 12 residues. Germline V lookup: CDR1 KGHDR, CDR2 SFDVKD. CDR3 coding DNA: TGTGCCACCAGTGCTGCAGGGGAGACCCAGTACTTC. This encodes CATSAAGETQYF.

The chain is built from TRBV27 and TRBJ1-1; D remains unclear. This CDR3 comprises 15 residues. The germline CDR1 and CDR2 sequences are MNHEY and SMNVEV (reference sequence). The germline V and J ends were trimmed by 2 bases and 1 base, with 11 bases remaining between them. The CDR3 DNA reads as TGTGCCAGCAGTTTAGCTGGGAGGAGGAACACTGAAGCTTTCTTT. Translated: CASSLAGRRNTEAFF.

DNA for the CDR3: TGTGCCAGTAGTTCCCTACAGGGGGCTGGGGCCAACGTCCTGACTTTC. Translation gives CASSSLQGAGANVLTF. This chain uses TRBV19 with TRBJ2-6; 8 bases are a match to TRBD1. J gave up 2 bases and V 5 bases, and 5 bases lay outside the gene matches. Germline CDR1 and CDR2: LNHDA and SQIVND (reference sequence). The CDR3 contains 16 residues. The full variable domain, completed using reference TRBV19 and TRBJ2-6, is DGGITQSPKYLFRKEGQNVTLSCEQNLNHDAMYWYRQDPGQGLRLIYYSQIVNDFQKGDIAEGYSVSREKKESFPLTVTSAQKNPTAFYLCASSSLQGAGANVLTFGAGSRLTVL.

This chain's CDR3 is CAWSPLAARTDTQYF. The CDR3 DNA reads as TGTGCCTGGAGTCCACTAGCGGCCCGCACAGATACGCAGTATTTT. The V call is TRBV30, the J call TRBJ2-3, with 8 bases matching TRBD2. The CDR3 runs 15 residues. V lost 2 bases to trimming and J lost 1 base; unmatched junction nucleotides: 5. Germline CDR1 and CDR2: GTSNPN and SVGIG (reference sequence).

V is TRBV7-6 and J is TRBJ1-2, with D maybe TRBD1 (6 bases). V lost 0 bases to trimming and J lost 7 bases, with 9 bases between them. Germline assignment: CDR1 SGHVS and CDR2 FNYEAQ. The length of the CDR3 is 13 residues. The CDR3 DNA reads as TGTGCCAGCAGCTTAGCGAGCAGGGGTGGCTACACCTTC. Its translation: CASSLASRGGYTF.

The chain links TRBV25-1 to TRBJ1-6; 8 bases match TRBD1. J was trimmed by 9 bases and V by 8 bases; bases with no gene match: 12. This CDR3 region has 15 residues. From germline, CDR1 is MGHDK and CDR2 SYGVNS. This chain's CDR3 is CASAPQGAVGSPLHF. CDR3 in DNA: TGTGCCAGCGCCCCTCAGGGGGCAGTAGGTTCACCCCTCCACTTT.

This chain connects TRBV15 to TRBJ2-1; 7 positions agree with TRBD2. Germline lookup yields CDR1 LNHNV and CDR2 YYDKDF (reference sequence). The CDR3 runs 17 residues. The ends lost 0 bases at V and 4 bases at J; junction bases unmatched: 9. In DNA, the CDR3 is TGTGCCACCAGCAGAGAAATTAAAGGCGGGGGTTACAATGAGCAGTTCTTC. This codes for CATSREIKGGGYNEQFF. Drawing the rest from reference TRBV15 and TRBJ2-1, the complete variable domain is DAMVIQNPRYQVTQFGKPVTLSCSQTLNHNVMYWYQQKSSQAPKLLFHYYDKDFNNEADTPDNFQSRRPNTSFCFLDIRSPGLGDTAMYLCATSREIKGGGYNEQFFGPGTRLTVL.

This chain links TRBV2 with TRBJ2-7; TRBD1 might be the D (6 bases). The CDR3 has 15 amino acids. CDR1 is SNHLY and CDR2 is FYNNEI in the germline V gene. Trimming removed 6 bases from V and 2 bases from J, with 17 bases in between. For the CDR3, the DNA is TGTGCCAGCAGCGACCTCCGAGGACAGACCTACGAGCAGTACTTC. Its translation: CASSDLRGQTYEQYF. The entire variable domain, with the rest obtained from reference TRBV2 and TRBJ2-7, is as follows: EPEVTQTPSHQVTQMGQEVILRCVPISNHLYFYWYRQILGQKVEFLVSFYNNEISEKSEIFDDQFSVERPDGSNFTLKIRSTKLEDSAMYFCASSDLRGQTYEQYFGPGTRLTVT.

The rearrangement links TRBV5-4 to TRBJ2-7, with TRBD2 matching 8 bases. This CDR3 has 15 amino acids. The V and J ends lost 0 bases and 6 bases, in that order; junction bases with no gene match: 8. Germline lookup yields CDR1 SGHNT and CDR2 YYREEE (reference sequence). CDR3 in DNA: TGTGCCAGCAGCTTGGATGGTAGCGGGGTTGCCGAGCAGTACTTC. This encodes CASSLDGSGVAEQYF.

This clone was seen more than once but under ten times. The J gene is TRBJ2-7, the V gene TRBV19; 7 bases match TRBD1. The CDR3 length is 15 residues. With V trimmed by 5 bases and J by 3 bases, 10 bases remained unmatched. Germline CDR1 and CDR2: LNHDA and SQIVND (reference sequence). CDR3: CASSPRDSLIYEQYF. The CDR3 region has the DNA TGTGCCAGTAGTCCTCGGGACAGCCTTATCTACGAGCAGTACTTC.

This chain joins TRBV30 and TRBJ2-3; 9 bases are shared with TRBD2. The V gene's germline CDR1 is GTSNPN and CDR2 SVGIG (reference sequence). The V segment lost 7 bases and the J segment 10 bases; nucleotides outside the gene matches: 15. The CDR3 spans 14 residues. As DNA, the CDR3 is TGTGCCTTAGGTGCCCTAGCGGGGCAGGGGGCGCAGTATTTT. This gives the protein CALGALAGQGAQYF.

The chain employs TRBV28 and TRBJ1-2; no clear D gene. The V gene lost 3 bases and the J gene lost 2 bases, with 13 bases spanning the gap. The CDR3 totals 15 residues. CDR1 and CDR2 from the germline V gene are MDHEN and SYDVKM. The CDR3 spells CASSLNRGANYGYTF. The CDR3 bases are TGTGCCAGCAGTTTGAATAGAGGCGCGAACTATGGCTACACCTTC.

The V call is TRBV6-1, the J call TRBJ1-1; no reliable D call. The CDR3 length is 15 residues. The V and J ends lost 0 bases and 3 bases respectively, with 11 bases between them. Germline loops: CDR1 MNHNS, CDR2 SASEGT. Here the CDR3 reads CASSEALGRYTEAFF. The DNA of the CDR3 is TGTGCCAGCAGTGAAGCGCTTGGCAGGTACACTGAAGCTTTCTTT.

The chain recombines TRBV3-1 (or the pseudogene TRBV3-2) with TRBJ2-1; a weak D match, TRBD1 (6 bases). Trimming stripped 1 base from V and 2 bases from J, with 12 bases between. Per germline, CDR1 LGHDT and CDR2 YNNKEL (reference sequence). The CDR3 length is 16 residues. This CDR3 is CASSQVPWDTYNEQFF. CDR3 nucleotides: TGTGCCAGCAGCCAAGTTCCCTGGGACACCTACAATGAGCAGTTCTTC.

The rearrangement joins TRBV20-1 to TRBJ2-1; D is undetermined. The CDR3 spans 10 residues. The germline V gene encodes CDR1 DFQATT and CDR2 SNEGSKA (reference sequence). The V end was cut by 5 bases, the J end by 10 bases, with 9 bases between. CDR3 in DNA: TGCAGTGCTGCTCAAAGCGAGCAGTTCTTC. This gives the protein CSAAQSEQFF.